This T cell receptor beta chain was recorded in a study of metastatic and nonmetastatic thyroid tumors. Study-level background: A comparison of repertoires was made across blood and tumor or nodule tissue from malignant and benign thyroid patients.

TCRdb re-called clones from the PCR reads using MiXCR. Of roughly 30,000 clones listed, just under 30% are singletons. No patient had received any treatment before thyroid surgery. The germline V gene encodes CDR1 SGHAT and CDR2 FQNNGV. This CDR3 spans 13 amino acids. V was cut by 3 bases and J by 4 bases, with 10 bases left in between. Sequenced input: blood. The chain couples TRBV11-2 to TRBJ2-7; a possible D gene is TRBD1 (5 bases). The TCR was taken from a female donor with papillary thyroid cancer or a benign thyroid nodule (not recorded which). Some clones in this sample may be carry-over from other donors' samples. CDR3 loop: CASSLTEPYEQYF. Written as DNA, the CDR3 is TGTGCCAGCAGCTTGACAGAACCTTACGAGCAGTACTTC.